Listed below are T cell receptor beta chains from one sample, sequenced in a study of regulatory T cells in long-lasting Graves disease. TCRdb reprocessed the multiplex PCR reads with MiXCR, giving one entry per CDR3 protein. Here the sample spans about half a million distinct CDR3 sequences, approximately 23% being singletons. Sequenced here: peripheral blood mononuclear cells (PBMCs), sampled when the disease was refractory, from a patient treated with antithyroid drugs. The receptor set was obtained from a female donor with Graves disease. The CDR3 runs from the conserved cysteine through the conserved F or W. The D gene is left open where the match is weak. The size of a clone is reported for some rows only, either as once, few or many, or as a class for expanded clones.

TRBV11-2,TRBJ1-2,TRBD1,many,CASRGTGGTYGYTF,TGTGCCAGCAGGGGGACAGGGGGGACCTATGGCTACACCTTC
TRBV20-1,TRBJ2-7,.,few,CSASIGLREQYF,TGCAGTGCTAGTATAGGGCTTAGAGAGCAGTACTTC
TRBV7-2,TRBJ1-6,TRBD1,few,CASSLDDRGSSPLHF,TGTGCCAGCAGCTTAGACGACAGGGGAAGTTCACCCCTCCACTTT
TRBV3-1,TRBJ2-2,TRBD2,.,CASSQLPGLVDAGELFF,TGTGCCAGCAGCCAACTACCGGGACTAGTTGATGCCGGGGAGCTGTTTTTT
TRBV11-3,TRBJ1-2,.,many,CASSRDPSNYGYTF,TGTGCCAGCAGCAGGGACCCTTCTAACTATGGCTACACCTTC
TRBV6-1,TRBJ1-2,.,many,CASRKWGGEDYGYTF,TGTGCCAGCAGAAAATGGGGGGGCGAAGACTATGGCTACACCTTC
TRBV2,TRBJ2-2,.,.,CASSEAPGKRINTGELFF,TGTGCCAGCAGTGAAGCGCCGGGCAAGAGGATAAACACCGGGGAGCTGTTTTTT
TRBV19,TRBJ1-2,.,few,CASSSDSGWGYGYTF,TGTGCCAGTAGTTCGGACAGCGGATGGGGGTATGGCTACACCTTC
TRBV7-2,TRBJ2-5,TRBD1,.,CASRAKFRDREETQYF,TGTGCCAGCCGGGCCAAATTCCGGGACAGGGAAGAGACCCAGTACTTC
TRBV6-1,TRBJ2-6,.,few,CATRRNSGANVLTF,TGTGCCACCCGGAGGAACTCTGGGGCCAACGTCCTGACTTTC
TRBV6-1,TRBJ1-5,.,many,CASSRGANQPQHF,TGTGCCAGCAGTAGGGGCGCCAATCAGCCCCAGCATTTT
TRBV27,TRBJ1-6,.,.,CASSLGGARNSPLHF,TGTGCCAGCAGCCTAGGGGGGGCGCGCAATTCACCCCTCCACTTT
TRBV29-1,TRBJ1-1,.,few,CSVGGEETEAFF,TGCAGCGTTGGGGGGGAAGAGACTGAAGCTTTCTTT
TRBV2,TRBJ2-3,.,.,CASSSGRVGSDTQYF,TGTGCCAGCAGTTCCGGGAGAGTGGGGTCAGATACGCAGTATTTT
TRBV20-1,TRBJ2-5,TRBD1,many,CSGRAGGRETQYF,TGCAGTGGCAGAGCAGGGGGCAGGGAGACCCAGTACTTC
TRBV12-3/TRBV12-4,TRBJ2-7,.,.,CASSLYGVGDGQYF,TGTGCCAGCAGTTTGTACGGGGTTGGGGACGGGCAGTACTTC
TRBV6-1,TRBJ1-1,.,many,CASSPDREAFF,TGTGCCAGCAGCCCGGACAGAGAAGCTTTCTTT
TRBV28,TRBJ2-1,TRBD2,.,CAGGTSGNVRISEQFF,TGTGCCGGGGGGACTAGCGGTAATGTGCGCATCAGTGAGCAGTTCTTC
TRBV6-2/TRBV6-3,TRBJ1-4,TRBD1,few,CASSYSTGQGAKKLFF,TGTGCCAGCAGTTACTCGACGGGACAGGGGGCGAAAAAACTGTTTTTT
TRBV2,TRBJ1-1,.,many,CASIFGSGTEAFF,TGTGCCAGCATTTTCGGATCAGGCACTGAAGCTTTCTTT
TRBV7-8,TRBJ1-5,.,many,CASSLGANQPQHF,TGTGCCAGCAGCTTAGGTGCGAATCAGCCCCAGCATTTT
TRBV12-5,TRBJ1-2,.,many,CASGLRDGDYGYTF,TGTGCTAGTGGTTTAAGGGACGGTGACTATGGCTACACCTTC
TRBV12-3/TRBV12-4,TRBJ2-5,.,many,CASGGTEKGETQYF,TGTGCCAGTGGGGGGACGGAGAAGGGCGAGACCCAGTACTTC
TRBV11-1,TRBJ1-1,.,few,CASSLEGGITEAFF,TGTGCCAGCAGCTTGGAAGGTGGTATCACTGAAGCTTTCTTT
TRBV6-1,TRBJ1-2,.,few,CASRPTESYGYTF,TGTGCCAGCAGACCGACGGAGAGCTATGGCTACACCTTC
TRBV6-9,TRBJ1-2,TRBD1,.,CASSYPKGQGALYSAGYTF,TGTGCCAGCAGTTACCCGAAGGGACAGGGGGCGCTGTATTCGGCTGGCTACACCTTC